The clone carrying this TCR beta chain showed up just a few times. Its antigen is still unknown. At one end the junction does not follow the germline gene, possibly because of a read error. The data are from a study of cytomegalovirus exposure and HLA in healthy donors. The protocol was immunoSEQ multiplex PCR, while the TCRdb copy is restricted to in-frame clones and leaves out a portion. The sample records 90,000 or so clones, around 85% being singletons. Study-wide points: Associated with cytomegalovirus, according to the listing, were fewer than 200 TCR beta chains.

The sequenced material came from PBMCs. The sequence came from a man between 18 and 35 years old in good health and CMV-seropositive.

Here the CDR3 reads CASRRQGWAPF. The DNA of the CDR3 is TGTGCCAGCAGGAGACAGGGGTGGGCTCCGTTC. This chain connects TRBV2 to TRBJ1-2, with 8 bases fitting TRBD1. The CDR3 runs to 11 residues. Germline V gene data show CDR1 as SNHLY and CDR2 as FYNNEI. The full variable domain, with the rest looked up from reference TRBV2 and TRBJ1-2, is EPEVTQTPSHQVTQMGQEVILRCVPISNHLYFYWYRQILGQKVEFLVSFYNNEISEKSEIFDDQFSVERPDGSNFTLKIRSTKLEDSAMYFCASRRQGWAPFGSGTRLTVV.